This TCR beta chain was observed in a study of T cell responses to AZD1222 COVID-19 vaccine. Study conclusions and caveats: Reportedly, close to half of spike-specific TCRs are directed against unmutated variant regions. Baseline seropositivity characterized only 5 to 7 AZD1222 recipients.

As concerns this clone: The antigen remains undetermined.

Measured with immunoSEQ multiplex PCR; TCRdb has only the in-frame clones, and not every one. The data show approximately 94,000 clones, over 75% seen once. The clonotype comes from an adult in good health. Here the sequenced sample was peripheral blood, taken on day 0 of MenACWY control vaccination.

This CDR3 reads CASSWRGVANNEQFF. The CDR3, as DNA: TGTGCCAGCAGTTGGCGGGGGGTGGCGAACAATGAGCAGTTCTTC. The V gene is TRBV28, the J gene TRBJ2-1; 8 bases align to TRBD2. J lost 5 bases, V lost 4 bases, and 7 bases had no gene match. The germline V gene encodes CDR1 MDHEN and CDR2 SYDVKM. This CDR3 contains 15 residues. The entire variable domain, with the rest obtained from reference TRBV28 and TRBJ2-1, is as follows: DVKVTQSSRYLVKRTGEKVFLECVQDMDHENMFWYRQDPGLGLRLIYFSYDVKMKEKGDIPEGYSVSREKKERFSLILESASTNQTSMYLCASSWRGVANNEQFFGPGTRLTVL.